This T cell receptor (beta chain) was profiled in a study of blood T cell repertoires in COVID-19. Study-level information: Both acute and convalescent COVID-19 samples were obtained from the United States, Italy and Spain.

TCRdb's copy holds only in-frame clones and misses some; the assay was immunoSEQ multiplex PCR. This repertoire shows more than 150,000 clones, around 80% found once; its top ten account for 5.5% to 7.5%. Material: peripheral blood. This clonotype originated in a human donor in a cohort sampled during active COVID-19.

CDR3 DNA sequence: TGCGCCAGCAGCTCCACTCCCGGACAGGGGGCTTATGGCTACACCTTC. Translated, it gives CASSSTPGQGAYGYTF. The chain carries TRBV5-1 and TRBJ1-2; 11 bases are shared with TRBD1. The CDR3 extends over 16 amino acids. The ends lost 3 bases at V and 5 bases at J; junction bases unmatched: 9. The germline CDR1 and CDR2 sequences are SGHRS and YFSETQ.